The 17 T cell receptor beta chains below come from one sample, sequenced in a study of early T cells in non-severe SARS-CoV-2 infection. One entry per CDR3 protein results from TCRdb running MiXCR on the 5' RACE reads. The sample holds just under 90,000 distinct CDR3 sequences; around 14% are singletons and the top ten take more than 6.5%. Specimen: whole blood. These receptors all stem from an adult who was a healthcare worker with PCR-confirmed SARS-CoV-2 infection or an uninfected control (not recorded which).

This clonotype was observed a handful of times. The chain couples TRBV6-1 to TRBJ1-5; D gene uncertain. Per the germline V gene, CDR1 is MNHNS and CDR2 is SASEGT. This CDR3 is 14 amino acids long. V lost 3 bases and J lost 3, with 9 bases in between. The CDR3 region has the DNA TGTGCCAGCAGTGATGTACAGCCCAATCAGCCCCAGCATTTT. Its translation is CASSDVQPNQPQHF.

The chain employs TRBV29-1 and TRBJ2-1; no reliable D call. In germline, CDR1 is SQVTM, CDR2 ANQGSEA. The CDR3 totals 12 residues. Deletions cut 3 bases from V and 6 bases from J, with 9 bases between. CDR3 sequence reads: CSVDGPFNEQFF. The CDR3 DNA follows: TGCAGCGTTGACGGACCTTTCAATGAGCAGTTCTTC.

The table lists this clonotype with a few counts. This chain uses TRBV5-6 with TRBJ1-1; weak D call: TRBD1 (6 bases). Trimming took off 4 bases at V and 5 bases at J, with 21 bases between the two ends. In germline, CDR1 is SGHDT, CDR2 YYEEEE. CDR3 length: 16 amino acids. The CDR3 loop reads CASSRKVSGAWTEAFF. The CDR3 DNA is TGTGCCAGCAGCAGGAAGGTTTCAGGGGCTTGGACTGAAGCTTTCTTT. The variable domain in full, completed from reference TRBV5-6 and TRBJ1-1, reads DAGVTQSPTHLIKTRGQQVTLRCSPKSGHDTVSWYQQALGQGPQFIFQYYEEEERQRGNFPDRFSGHQFPNYSSELNVNALLLGDSALYLCASSRKVSGAWTEAFFGQGTRLTVV.

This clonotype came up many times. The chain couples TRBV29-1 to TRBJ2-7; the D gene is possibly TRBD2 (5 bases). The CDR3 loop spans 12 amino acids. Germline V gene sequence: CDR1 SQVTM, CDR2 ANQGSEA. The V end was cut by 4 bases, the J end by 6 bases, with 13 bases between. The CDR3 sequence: CSVGVGGSEQYF. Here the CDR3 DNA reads TGCAGCGTTGGGGTAGGAGGATCCGAGCAGTACTTC.

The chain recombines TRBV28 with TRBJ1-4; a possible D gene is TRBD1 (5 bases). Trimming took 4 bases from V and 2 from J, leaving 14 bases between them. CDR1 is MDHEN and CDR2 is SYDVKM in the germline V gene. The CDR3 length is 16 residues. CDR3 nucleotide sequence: TGTGCCAGCAGTTCCGGGGACGGTCGTACTAATGAAAAACTGTTTTTT. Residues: CASSSGDGRTNEKLFF.

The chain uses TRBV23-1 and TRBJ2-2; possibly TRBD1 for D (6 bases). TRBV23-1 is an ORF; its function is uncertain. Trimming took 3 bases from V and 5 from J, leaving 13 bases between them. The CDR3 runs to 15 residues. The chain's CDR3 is CASSQAGERTGELFF. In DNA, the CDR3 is TGCGCCAGCAGTCAGGCAGGGGAGAGAACCGGGGAGCTGTTTTTT.

The CDR3 sequence is CASSYDSYYGYTF. CDR3 bases: TGTGCCAGCAGTTACGACAGCTACTATGGCTACACCTTC. The chain carries TRBV6-6 and TRBJ1-2; TRBD1 is a possible D gene (5 bases). V was trimmed by 2 bases and J by 3 bases, leaving 7 bases between them. CDR3 length equals 13 residues. Germline assignment: CDR1 MNHNY and CDR2 SVGAGI (reference sequence).

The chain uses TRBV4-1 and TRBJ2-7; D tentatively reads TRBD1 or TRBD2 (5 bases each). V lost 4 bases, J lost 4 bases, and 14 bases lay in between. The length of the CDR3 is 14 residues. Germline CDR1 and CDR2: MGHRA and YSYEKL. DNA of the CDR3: TGCGCCAGCAGCCTGTTAGGGGACGGATACGAGCAGTACTTC. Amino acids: CASSLLGDGYEQYF.

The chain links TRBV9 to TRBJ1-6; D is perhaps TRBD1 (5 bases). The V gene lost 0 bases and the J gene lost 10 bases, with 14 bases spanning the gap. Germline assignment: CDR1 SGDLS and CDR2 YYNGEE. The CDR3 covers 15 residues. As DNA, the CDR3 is TGTGCCAGCAGCGTAGCGCGGCAGGGAGGGTCACCCCTCCACTTT. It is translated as CASSVARQGGSPLHF.

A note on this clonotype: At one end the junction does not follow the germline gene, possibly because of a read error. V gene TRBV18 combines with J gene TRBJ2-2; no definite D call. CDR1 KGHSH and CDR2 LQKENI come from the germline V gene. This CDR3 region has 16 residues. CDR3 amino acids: CASSPTSPSNSGELFF. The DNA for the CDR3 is TGTGCCAGCTCACCGACCAGTCCCTCGAACTCCGGGGAGCTGTTTTTT. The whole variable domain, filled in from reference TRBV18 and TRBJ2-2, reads NAGVMQNPRHLVRRRGQEARLRCSPMKGHSHVYWYRQLPEEGLKFMVYLQKENIIDESGMPKERFSAEFPKEGPSILRIQQVVRGDSAAYFCASSPTSPSNSGELFFGEGSRLTVL.

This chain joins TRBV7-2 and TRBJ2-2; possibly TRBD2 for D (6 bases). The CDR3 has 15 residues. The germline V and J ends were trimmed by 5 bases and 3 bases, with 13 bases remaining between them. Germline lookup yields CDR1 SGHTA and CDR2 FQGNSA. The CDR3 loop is CASSPVLAYTGELFF. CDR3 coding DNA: TGTGCCAGCAGCCCGGTCCTAGCGTACACCGGGGAGCTGTTTTTT.

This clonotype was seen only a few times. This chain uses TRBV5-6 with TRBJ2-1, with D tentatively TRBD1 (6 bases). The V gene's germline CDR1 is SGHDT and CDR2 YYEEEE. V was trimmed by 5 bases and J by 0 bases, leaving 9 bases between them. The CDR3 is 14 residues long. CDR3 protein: CASRDSSSYNEQFF. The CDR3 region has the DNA TGTGCCAGCAGGGACAGTAGCTCCTACAATGAGCAGTTCTTC.

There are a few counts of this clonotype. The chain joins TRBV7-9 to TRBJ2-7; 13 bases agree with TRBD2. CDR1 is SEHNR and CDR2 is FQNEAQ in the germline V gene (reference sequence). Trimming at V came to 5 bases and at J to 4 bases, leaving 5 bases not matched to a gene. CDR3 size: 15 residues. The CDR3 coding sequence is TGTGCCAGCAGCCCACCGGGACTAGCGGGGTACGAGCAGTACTTC. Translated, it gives CASSPPGLAGYEQYF.

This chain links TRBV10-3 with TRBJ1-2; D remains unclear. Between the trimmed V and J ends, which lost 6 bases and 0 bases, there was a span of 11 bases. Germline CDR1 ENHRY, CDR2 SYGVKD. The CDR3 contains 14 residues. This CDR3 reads CAIRARDSNYGYTF. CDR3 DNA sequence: TGTGCCATCAGGGCGAGAGATTCTAACTATGGCTACACCTTC.

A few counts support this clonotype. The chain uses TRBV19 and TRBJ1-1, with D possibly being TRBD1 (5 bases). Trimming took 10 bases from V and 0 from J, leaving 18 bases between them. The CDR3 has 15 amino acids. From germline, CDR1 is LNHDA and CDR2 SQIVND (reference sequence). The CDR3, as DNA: TGTGCCACCAGAGACCAGGGAATCATGAACACTGAAGCTTTCTTT. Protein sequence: CATRDQGIMNTEAFF.

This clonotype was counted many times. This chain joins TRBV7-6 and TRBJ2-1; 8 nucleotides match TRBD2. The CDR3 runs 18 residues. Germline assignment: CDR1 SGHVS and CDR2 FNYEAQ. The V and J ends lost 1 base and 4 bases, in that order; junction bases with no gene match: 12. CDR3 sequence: CASSLGGLAGPQYNEQFF. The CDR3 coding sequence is TGTGCCAGCAGCTTAGGTGGGCTAGCGGGCCCGCAATACAATGAGCAGTTCTTC.

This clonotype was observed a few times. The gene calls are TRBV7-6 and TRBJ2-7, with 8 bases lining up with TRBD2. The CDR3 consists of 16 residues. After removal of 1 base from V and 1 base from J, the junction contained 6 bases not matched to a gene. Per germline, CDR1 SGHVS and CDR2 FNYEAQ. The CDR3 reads CASSLEVSGVSYEQYF. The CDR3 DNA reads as TGTGCCAGCAGCTTAGAGGTTAGCGGGGTTTCCTACGAGCAGTACTTC.